These 2 T cell receptor beta chains originate from one sample sequenced in a study of cytomegalovirus exposure and HLA in healthy donors. The PCR had 60 Vbeta and 13 Jbeta primers. TCRdb keeps only in-frame clones here, not all; method: immunoSEQ multiplex PCR. The data show around 150,000 clones, approximately 9% seen once. Input material: PBMCs. The source of these receptors is a woman aged 40 to 55 in good health and CMV-seropositive.

This clone has just a few counts. The genes are TRBV5-1 and TRBJ2-7, with 10 bases lining up with TRBD2. This CDR3 spans 14 amino acids. The ends lost 7 bases at V and 2 bases at J; junction bases unmatched: 6. CDR1 is SGHRS, CDR2 YFSETQ, per germline. CDR3 nucleotides: TGCGCCAGCCAAGCGGGGGGGGAGCCCTACGAGCAGTACTTC. This encodes CASQAGGEPYEQYF.

The V gene is TRBV10-3, the J gene TRBJ1-2; 8 positions match TRBD1. Germline loops: CDR1 ENHRY, CDR2 SYGVKD. The junction had 15 bases not matched to a gene; V was cut back by 2 bases and J by 1 base. This CDR3 comprises 19 residues. The CDR3 region is CAISETEWDRSGINYGYTF. Here the CDR3 DNA reads TGTGCCATCAGTGAGACTGAGTGGGACAGGAGTGGCATTAACTATGGCTACACCTTC.